A single sample is the source of the 12 T cell receptor beta chains below, sequenced in a study of T cells in Graves' hyperthyroidism and ophthalmopathy. TCR beta CDR3 regions were amplified from RNA transcripts. Carried out on the TCR CDR3, a first-round RT-PCR used the HTBI primer set. TCRdb passed the multiplex PCR reads through MiXCR, listing each CDR3 protein once. The sample includes hundreds of thousands of distinct CDR3 sequences, around 13% of them seen just once. Sequenced input: blood. These receptors were collected from a woman aged 25-40 years with Graves' hyperthyroidism that later progressed to Graves' ophthalmopathy.

This clonotype was seen repeatedly, ten times or more. The genes are TRBV27 and TRBJ2-3; 7 bases map to TRBD1. CDR1 MNHEY and CDR2 SMNVEV come from the germline V gene (reference sequence). The V gene end was trimmed by 4 bases and the J gene end by 6 bases; junction bases not matched to a gene: 13. The CDR3 totals 16 residues. CDR3 coding DNA: TGTGCCAGCAGTTCCCCGAACAGGGGCCGAGCTGATACGCAGTATTTT. Encoded protein: CASSSPNRGRADTQYF.

This clonotype was detected ten times or more. The CDR3 is CSVLDSRRPDTQYF. The CDR3, as DNA: TGCAGTGTCCTGGACAGCCGACGCCCAGATACGCAGTATTTT. The chain recombines TRBV20-1 with TRBJ2-3; tentatively, D is TRBD1 (6 bases). The length of the CDR3 is 14 residues. The V end was cut by 7 bases, the J end by 4 bases, with 18 bases between. The germline gives CDR1 DFQATT, CDR2 SNEGSKA (reference sequence).

This clonotype was found a few times. A much larger clone differs by one base, so this may be a read error. It is likely a read error, because the conserved phenylalanine at the end of the CDR3 is missing. This chain links TRBV12-3 or TRBV12-4 with TRBJ1-2; D ambiguous. V lost 6 bases and J 7 bases, leaving 12 bases between the germline ends. The CDR3 is 12 amino acids. CDR3 region: CASRTLWAGYTL. The CDR3 bases are TGTGCCAGCAGGACCCTTTGGGCTGGCTACACCCTC.

This chain joins TRBV7-9 and TRBJ2-5; 10 bases match TRBD1. Germline-derived CDR1 and CDR2 are SEHNR and FQNEAQ (reference sequence). The CDR3 loop spans 15 amino acids. Trimming removed 3 bases from V and 3 bases from J; junction bases left unmatched: 4. The CDR3 sequence: CASSFLGTGEETQYF. CDR3 in DNA: TGTGCCAGCAGCTTTTTAGGGACAGGGGAAGAGACCCAGTACTTC. The whole variable domain, filled in from reference TRBV7-9 and TRBJ2-5, reads DTGVSQNPRHKITKRGQNVTFRCDPISEHNRLYWYRQTLGQGPEFLTYFQNEAQLEKSRLLSDRFSAERPKGSFSTLEIQRTEQGDSAMYLCASSFLGTGEETQYFGPGTRLLVL.

This clonotype was picked up many times. The rearrangement links TRBV5-1 to TRBJ2-7; TRBD2 is a possible D gene (6 bases). The CDR3 extends over 13 amino acids. With 4 bases removed from V and 3 bases from J, the gap between germline ends came to 11 bases. Per the germline V gene, CDR1 is SGHRS and CDR2 is YFSETQ. The DNA of the CDR3 is TGCGCCAGCAGCGCGGGACCGAGCTACGAGCAGTACTTC. This sequence encodes CASSAGPSYEQYF.

This clonotype has more than one count but fewer than ten. The CDR3 loop is CASSQDRGGVSLDEQFF. The CDR3, as DNA: TGTGCCAGCAGCCAAGATCGTGGAGGCGTCTCTTTGGATGAGCAGTTCTTC. The chain is built from TRBV14 and TRBJ2-1; tentatively, D is TRBD2 (5 bases). This CDR3 contains 17 residues. Trimming took 0 bases from V and 8 from J, leaving 20 bases between them. CDR1 is SGHDN, CDR2 FVKESK, per germline.

This clonotype showed up many times. The genes are TRBV7-3 and TRBJ1-1, with D maybe TRBD1 (6 bases). Trimming pared 5 bases from V and 5 bases from J, leaving 21 bases between. The length of the CDR3 is 16 residues. Germline V lookup: CDR1 SGHTA, CDR2 FQGTGA. CDR3 sequence (DNA): TGTGCCAGCAGCCCTGTACAGGGTATAGATGGAACTGAAGCTTTCTTT. Protein: CASSPVQGIDGTEAFF. Complete variable domain (other parts from reference TRBV7-3 and TRBJ1-1): GAGVSQTPSNKVTEKGKYVELRCDPISGHTALYWYRQSLGQGPEFLIYFQGTGAADDSGLPNDRFFAVRPEGSVSTLKIQRTERGDSAVYLCASSPVQGIDGTEAFFGQGTRLTVV.

There are many counts of this clonotype. CDR3 in DNA: TGTGCCAGCAGCGGGTGGGGTAAAGATGAGCAGTTCTTC. As protein: CASSGWGKDEQFF. This chain links TRBV6-1 with TRBJ2-1; D unresolved. This CDR3 is 13 amino acids long. With 6 bases removed from V and 8 bases from J, the gap between germline ends came to 14 bases. CDR1 is MNHNS, CDR2 SASEGT, per germline.

This clonotype was counted ten times or more. The chain recombines TRBV19 with TRBJ2-7; 7 bases line up with TRBD2. This CDR3 comprises 13 residues. The V gene end was trimmed by 5 bases and the J gene end by 4 bases; junction bases not matched to a gene: 5. From germline, CDR1 is LNHDA and CDR2 SQIVND (reference sequence). The CDR3 is CASSGGDSYEQYF. The CDR3 coding sequence is TGTGCCAGTAGTGGGGGGGATAGTTACGAGCAGTACTTC.

This clonotype has at least ten counts. The chain is built from TRBV12-3 or TRBV12-4 and TRBJ2-1; no definite D call. V dropped 5 bases and J dropped 0 bases, with 8 bases sitting between them. The length of the CDR3 is 14 residues. CDR3 in DNA: TGTGCCAGCAGTCCCCCCAGCTCCTACAATGAGCAGTTCTTC. Its protein is CASSPPSSYNEQFF.

This clonotype was detected ten times or more. This chain uses TRBV27 with TRBJ1-2, with D possibly TRBD1 on 5 matching bases. The ends were cut back, 10 bases at V and 3 bases at J, with 15 bases in the middle. This CDR3 has 13 amino acids. The germline V gene encodes CDR1 MNHEY and CDR2 SMNVEV (reference sequence). CDR3 residues: CATSPGRDYGYTF. The CDR3 nucleotides read TGTGCCACTTCCCCAGGGAGGGACTATGGCTACACCTTC.

This chain connects TRBV19 to TRBJ1-1; D not certain. V lost 7 bases and J lost 1, with 7 bases in between. The germline CDR1 and CDR2 sequences are LNHDA and SQIVND (reference sequence). CDR3 length: 12 amino acids. CDR3 in amino acids: CASTPPNTEAFF. The CDR3 DNA sequence: TGTGCCAGTACCCCCCCGAACACTGAAGCTTTCTTT.